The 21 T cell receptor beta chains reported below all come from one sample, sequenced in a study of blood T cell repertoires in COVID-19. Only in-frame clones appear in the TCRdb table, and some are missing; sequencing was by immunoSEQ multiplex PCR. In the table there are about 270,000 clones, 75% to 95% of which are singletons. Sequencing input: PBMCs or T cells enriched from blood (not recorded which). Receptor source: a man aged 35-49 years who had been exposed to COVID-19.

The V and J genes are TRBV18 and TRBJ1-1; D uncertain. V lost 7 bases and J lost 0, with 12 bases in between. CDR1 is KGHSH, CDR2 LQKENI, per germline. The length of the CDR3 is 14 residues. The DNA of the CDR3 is TGTGCCAGCTTGGGCGCCGGGGTGAACACTGAAGCTTTCTTT. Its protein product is CASLGAGVNTEAFF.

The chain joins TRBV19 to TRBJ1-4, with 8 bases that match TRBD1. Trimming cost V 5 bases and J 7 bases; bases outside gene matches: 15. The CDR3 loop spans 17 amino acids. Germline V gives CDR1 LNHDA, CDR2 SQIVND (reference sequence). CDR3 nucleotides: TGTGCCAGTAGTGAAACGCTCCGGGACAGGCCAGGTGAAAAACTGTTTTTT. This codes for CASSETLRDRPGEKLFF.

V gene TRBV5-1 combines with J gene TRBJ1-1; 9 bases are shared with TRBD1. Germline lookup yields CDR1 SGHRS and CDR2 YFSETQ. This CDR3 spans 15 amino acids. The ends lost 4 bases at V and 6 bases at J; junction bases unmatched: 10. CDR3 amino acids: CASSRGTGKFSEAFF. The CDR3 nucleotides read TGCGCCAGCAGCCGCGGGACAGGGAAATTCTCTGAAGCTTTCTTT.

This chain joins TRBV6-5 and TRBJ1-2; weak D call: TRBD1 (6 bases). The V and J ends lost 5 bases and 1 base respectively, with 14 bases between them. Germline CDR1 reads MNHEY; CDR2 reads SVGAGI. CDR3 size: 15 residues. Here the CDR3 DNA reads TGTGCCAGCAGTCCAAGGGACACTCTTAACTATGGCTACACCTTC. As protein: CASSPRDTLNYGYTF.

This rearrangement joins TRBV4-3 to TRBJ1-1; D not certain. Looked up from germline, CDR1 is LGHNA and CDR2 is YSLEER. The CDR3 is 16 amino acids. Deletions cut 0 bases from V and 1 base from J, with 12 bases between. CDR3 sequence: CASSQDLRQANTEAFF. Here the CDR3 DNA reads TGCGCCAGCAGCCAAGATCTTAGGCAGGCGAACACTGAAGCTTTCTTT.

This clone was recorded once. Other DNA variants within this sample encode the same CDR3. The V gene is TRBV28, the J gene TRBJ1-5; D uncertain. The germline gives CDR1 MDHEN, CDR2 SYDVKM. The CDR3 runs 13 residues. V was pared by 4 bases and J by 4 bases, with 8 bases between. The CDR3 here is CASSSSGNQPQHF. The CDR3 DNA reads TGTGCCAGCAGTTCGTCCGGGAATCAGCCCCAGCATTTT.

This CDR3 is CAISESGPRDEQFF. In DNA form, the CDR3 reads TGTGCCATCAGTGAGTCCGGCCCGCGGGATGAGCAGTTCTTC. The chain joins TRBV10-3 to TRBJ2-1; the D gene is possibly TRBD2 (5 bases). CDR1 and CDR2 (germline): ENHRY, SYGVKD. Trimming took off 0 bases at V and 8 bases at J, with 11 bases between the two ends. There are 14 residues in the CDR3.

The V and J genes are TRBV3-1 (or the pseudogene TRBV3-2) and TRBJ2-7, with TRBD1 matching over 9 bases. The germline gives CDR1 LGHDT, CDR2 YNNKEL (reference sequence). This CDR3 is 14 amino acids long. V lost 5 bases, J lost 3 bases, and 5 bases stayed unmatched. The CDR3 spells CASSTGQGGYEQYF. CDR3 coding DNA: TGTGCCAGCAGCACGGGACAGGGAGGCTACGAGCAGTACTTC.

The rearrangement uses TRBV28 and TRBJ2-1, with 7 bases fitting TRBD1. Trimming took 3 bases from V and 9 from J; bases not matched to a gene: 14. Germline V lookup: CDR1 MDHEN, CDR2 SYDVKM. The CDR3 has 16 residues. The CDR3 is CASSLSTLNSGGEQFF. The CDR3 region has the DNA TGTGCCAGCAGTTTGTCCACCCTCAACTCAGGGGGTGAGCAGTTCTTC.

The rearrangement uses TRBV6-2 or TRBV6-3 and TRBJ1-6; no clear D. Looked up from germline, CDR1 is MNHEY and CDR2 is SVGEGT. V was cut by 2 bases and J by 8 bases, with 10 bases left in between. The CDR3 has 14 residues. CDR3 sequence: CASSYPRDDSPLHF. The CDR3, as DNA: TGTGCCAGCAGTTACCCACGCGATGATTCACCCCTCCACTTT.

The DNA for the CDR3 is TGTGCCAGCAGCAAAGAAGGGGGCCCTCCAGCGGACACTGAAGCTTTCTTT. Translation: CASSKEGGPPADTEAFF. The V gene is TRBV21-1, the J gene TRBJ1-1; TRBD1 reflects the table's D call only, with no check against the DNA. TRBV21-1 represents a pseudogene. The CDR3 consists of 17 residues.

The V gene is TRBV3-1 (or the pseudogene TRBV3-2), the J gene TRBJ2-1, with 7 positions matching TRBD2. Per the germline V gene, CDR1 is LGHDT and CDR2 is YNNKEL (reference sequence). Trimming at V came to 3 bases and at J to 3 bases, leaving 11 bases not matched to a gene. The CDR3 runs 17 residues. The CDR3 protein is CASSHLLAPRSYNEQFF. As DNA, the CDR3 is TGTGCCAGCAGCCACTTACTAGCGCCCCGGAGCTACAATGAGCAGTTCTTC.

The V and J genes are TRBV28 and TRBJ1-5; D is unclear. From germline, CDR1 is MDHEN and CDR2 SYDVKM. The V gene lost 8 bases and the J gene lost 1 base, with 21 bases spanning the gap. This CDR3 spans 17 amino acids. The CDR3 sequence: CASDKITRARSNQPQHF. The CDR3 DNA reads TGTGCCAGCGATAAAATAACGCGGGCCAGAAGCAATCAGCCCCAGCATTTT. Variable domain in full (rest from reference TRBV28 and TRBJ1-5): DVKVTQSSRYLVKRTGEKVFLECVQDMDHENMFWYRQDPGLGLRLIYFSYDVKMKEKGDIPEGYSVSREKKERFSLILESASTNQTSMYLCASDKITRARSNQPQHFGDGTRLSIL.

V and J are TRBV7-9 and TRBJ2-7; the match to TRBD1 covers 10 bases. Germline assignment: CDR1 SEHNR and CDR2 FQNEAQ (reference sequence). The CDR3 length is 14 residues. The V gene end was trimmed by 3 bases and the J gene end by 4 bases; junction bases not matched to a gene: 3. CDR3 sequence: CASSLGQGIYEQYF. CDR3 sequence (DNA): TGTGCCAGCAGCTTGGGACAGGGGATTTACGAGCAGTACTTC.

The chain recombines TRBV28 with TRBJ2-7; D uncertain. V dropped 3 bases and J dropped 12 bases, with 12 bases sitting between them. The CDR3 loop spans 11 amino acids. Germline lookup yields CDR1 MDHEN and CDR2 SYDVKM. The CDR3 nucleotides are TGTGCCAGCAGTTTGGCGGCACTAAGGTACTTC. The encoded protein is CASSLAALRYF.

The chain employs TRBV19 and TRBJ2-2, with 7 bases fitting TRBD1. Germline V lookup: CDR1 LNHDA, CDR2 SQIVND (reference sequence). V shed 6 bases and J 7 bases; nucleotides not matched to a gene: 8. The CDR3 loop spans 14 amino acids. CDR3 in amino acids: CASRMTGIGGELFF. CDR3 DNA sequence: TGTGCCAGTAGGATGACAGGGATCGGCGGGGAGCTGTTTTTT.

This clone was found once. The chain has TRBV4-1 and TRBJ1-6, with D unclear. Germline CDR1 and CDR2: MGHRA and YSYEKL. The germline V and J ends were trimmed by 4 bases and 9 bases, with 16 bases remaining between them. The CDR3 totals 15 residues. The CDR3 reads CASSPMTARGSPLHF. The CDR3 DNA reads TGCGCCAGCAGCCCGATGACCGCACGAGGTTCACCCCTCCACTTT.

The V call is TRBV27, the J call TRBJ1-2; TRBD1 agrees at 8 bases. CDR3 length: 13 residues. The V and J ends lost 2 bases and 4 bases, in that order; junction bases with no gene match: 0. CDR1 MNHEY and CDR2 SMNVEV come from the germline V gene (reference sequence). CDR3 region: CASSLTGGYGYTF. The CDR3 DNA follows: TGTGCCAGCAGTTTAACAGGGGGCTATGGCTACACCTTC.

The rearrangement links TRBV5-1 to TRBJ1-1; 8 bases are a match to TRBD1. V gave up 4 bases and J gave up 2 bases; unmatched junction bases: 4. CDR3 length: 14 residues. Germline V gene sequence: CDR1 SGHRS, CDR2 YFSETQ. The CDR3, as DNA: TGCGCCAGCAGCGTTCAGGGGGCCAACACTGAAGCTTTCTTT. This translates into CASSVQGANTEAFF.

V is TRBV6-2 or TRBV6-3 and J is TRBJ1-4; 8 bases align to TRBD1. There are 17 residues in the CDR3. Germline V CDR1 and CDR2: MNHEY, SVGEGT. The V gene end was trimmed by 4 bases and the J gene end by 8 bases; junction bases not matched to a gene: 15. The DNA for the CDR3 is TGTGCCAGCAGTTCCCCACTCGGACAGGGTGTAAAGGAAAAACTGTTTTTT. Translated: CASSSPLGQGVKEKLFF.

This chain's CDR3 is CASSIGQGAGNTIYF. DNA of the CDR3: TGTGCCAGTAGTATCGGACAGGGAGCTGGAAACACCATATATTTT. V is TRBV19 and J is TRBJ1-3; 8 positions match TRBD1. V shed 3 bases and J 2 bases; nucleotides not matched to a gene: 3. CDR3 length: 15 amino acids. Per the germline V gene, CDR1 is LNHDA and CDR2 is SQIVND (reference sequence).